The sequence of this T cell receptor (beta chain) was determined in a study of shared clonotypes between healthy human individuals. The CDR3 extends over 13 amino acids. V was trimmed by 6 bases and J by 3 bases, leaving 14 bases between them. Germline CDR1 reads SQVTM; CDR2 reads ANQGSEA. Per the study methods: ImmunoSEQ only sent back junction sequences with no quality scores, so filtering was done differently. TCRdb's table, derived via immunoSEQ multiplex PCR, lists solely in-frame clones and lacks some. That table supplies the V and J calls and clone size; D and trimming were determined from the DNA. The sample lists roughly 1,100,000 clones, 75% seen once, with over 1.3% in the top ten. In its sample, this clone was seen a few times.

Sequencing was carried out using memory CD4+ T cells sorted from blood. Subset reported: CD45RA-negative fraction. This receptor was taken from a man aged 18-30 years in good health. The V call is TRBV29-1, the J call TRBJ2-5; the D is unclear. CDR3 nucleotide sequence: TGCAGCGTGGGTCCCGGTGGAGAAGAGACCCAGTACTTC. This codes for CSVGPGGEETQYF. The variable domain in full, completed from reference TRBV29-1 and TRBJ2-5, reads SAVISQKPSRDICQRGTSLTIQCQVDSQVTMMFWYRQQPGQSLTLIATANQGSEATYESGFVIDKFPISRPNLTFSTLTVSNMSPEDSSIYLCSVGPGGEETQYFGPGTRLLVL.